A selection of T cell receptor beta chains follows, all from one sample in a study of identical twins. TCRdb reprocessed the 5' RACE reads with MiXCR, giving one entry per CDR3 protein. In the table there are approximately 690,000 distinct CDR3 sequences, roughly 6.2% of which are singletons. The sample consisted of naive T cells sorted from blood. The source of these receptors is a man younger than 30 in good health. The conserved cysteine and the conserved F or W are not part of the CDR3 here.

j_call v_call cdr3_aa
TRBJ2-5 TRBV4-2 ASSQESGEETQY
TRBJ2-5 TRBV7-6 ASSLEARNQETQY
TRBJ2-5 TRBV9 ASSVGHSRETQY
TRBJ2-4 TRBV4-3 ASSLIQGAGKNIQY
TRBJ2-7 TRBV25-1 ASSARQFYEQY
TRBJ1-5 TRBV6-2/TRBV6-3 ASSPNPGDRGAQALNQPQH
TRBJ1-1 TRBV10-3 AISEGDTGTGNTEAF
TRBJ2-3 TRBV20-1 SASGVGSPQY
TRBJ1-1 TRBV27 ASSLPGDAEAF
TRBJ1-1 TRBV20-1 SASGTENTEAF
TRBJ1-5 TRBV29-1 SVTTGSNQPQH
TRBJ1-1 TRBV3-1 ASSPRENVEAF
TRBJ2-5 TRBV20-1 SANGGPGQGMETQY
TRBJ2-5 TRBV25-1 ASSWLGQETQY
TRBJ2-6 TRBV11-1 ASSLATALLSSGANVLT
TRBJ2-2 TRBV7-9 ASSAPGGLHNTGELF
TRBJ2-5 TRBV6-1 ASSSSGTEETQY
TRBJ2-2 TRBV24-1 ATSDSPGRNTGELF